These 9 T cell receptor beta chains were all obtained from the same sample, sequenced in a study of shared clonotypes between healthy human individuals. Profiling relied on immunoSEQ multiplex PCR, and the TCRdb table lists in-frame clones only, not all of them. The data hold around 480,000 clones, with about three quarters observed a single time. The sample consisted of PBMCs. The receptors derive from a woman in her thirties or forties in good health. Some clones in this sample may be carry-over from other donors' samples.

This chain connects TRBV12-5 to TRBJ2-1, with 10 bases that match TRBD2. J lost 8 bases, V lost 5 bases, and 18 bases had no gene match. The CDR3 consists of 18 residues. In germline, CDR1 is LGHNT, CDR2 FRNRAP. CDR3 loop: CASGTSPASGSLVDEQFF. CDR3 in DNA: TGTGCTAGTGGTACCTCCCCGGCTAGCGGGAGTCTGGTAGATGAGCAGTTCTTC.

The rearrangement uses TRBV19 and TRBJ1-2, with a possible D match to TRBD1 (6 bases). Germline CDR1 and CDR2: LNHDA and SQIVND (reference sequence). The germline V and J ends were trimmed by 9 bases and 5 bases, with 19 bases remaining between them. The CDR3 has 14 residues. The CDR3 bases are TGTGCCAGCTTTAACAGGGATATTTTTTATGGCTACACCTTC. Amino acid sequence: CASFNRDIFYGYTF.

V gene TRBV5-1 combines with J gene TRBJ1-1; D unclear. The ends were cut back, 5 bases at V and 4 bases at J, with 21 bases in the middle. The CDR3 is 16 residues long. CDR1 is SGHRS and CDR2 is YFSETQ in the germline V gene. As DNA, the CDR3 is TGCGCCAGCAGATCAACTTCGGGCCCGGGGATCACTGAAGCTTTCTTT. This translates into CASRSTSGPGITEAFF.

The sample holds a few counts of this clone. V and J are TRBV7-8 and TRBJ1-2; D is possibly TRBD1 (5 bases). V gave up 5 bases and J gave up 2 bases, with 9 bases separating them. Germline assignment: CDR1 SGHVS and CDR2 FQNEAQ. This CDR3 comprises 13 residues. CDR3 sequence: CASSPGPNYGYTF. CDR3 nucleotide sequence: TGTGCCAGCAGCCCGGGACCGAACTATGGCTACACCTTC.

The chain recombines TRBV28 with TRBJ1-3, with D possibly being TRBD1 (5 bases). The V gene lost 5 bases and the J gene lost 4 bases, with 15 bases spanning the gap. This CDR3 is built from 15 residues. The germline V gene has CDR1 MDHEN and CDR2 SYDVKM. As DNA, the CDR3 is TGTGCCAGCAGTACCCCGGGAGGGGTAGGAAACACCATATATTTT. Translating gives CASSTPGGVGNTIYF.

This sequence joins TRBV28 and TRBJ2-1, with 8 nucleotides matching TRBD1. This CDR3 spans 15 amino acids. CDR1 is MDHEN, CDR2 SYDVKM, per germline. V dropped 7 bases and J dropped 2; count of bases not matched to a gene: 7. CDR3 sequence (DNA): TGTGCCAGCAACCCCCCGGGACAGGCCTACAATGAGCAGTTCTTC. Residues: CASNPPGQAYNEQFF.

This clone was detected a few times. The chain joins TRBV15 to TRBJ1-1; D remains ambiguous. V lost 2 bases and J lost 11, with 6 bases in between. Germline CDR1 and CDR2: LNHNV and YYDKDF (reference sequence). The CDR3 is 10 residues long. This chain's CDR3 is CATSRSHAFF. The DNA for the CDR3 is TGTGCCACCAGCAGATCGCACGCTTTCTTT.

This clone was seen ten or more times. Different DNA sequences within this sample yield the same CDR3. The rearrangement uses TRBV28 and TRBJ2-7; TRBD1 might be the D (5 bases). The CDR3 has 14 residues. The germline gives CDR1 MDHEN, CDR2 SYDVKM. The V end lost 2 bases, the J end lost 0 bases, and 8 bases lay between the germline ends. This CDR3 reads CASSLRQGSYEQYF. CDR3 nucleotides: TGTGCCAGCAGTTTAAGGCAGGGCTCCTACGAGCAGTACTTC.

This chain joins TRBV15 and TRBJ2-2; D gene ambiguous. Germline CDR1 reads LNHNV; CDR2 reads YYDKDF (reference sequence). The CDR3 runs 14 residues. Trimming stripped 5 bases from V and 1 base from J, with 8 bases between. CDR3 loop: CATSVSRNTGELFF. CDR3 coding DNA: TGTGCCACCAGCGTTAGTAGGAACACCGGGGAGCTGTTTTTT.